This TCR beta chain originates from a study of T cell responses to AZD1222 COVID-19 vaccine. Study details: Samples with a second dose at about 4 or about 12 weeks were pooled together.

Worth noting for this clone: The antigen remains unidentified.

Study-level results: White British donors predominated, females outnumbered males, and clonal diversity was possibly underestimated. Baseline seropositivity occurred in only a handful of AZD1222 recipients. Elevations in Spike-specific TCR breadth and depth followed administration of two AZD1222 doses.

Sequencing was performed with immunoSEQ multiplex PCR; in TCRdb, only in-frame clones are kept and a portion is missing. The sample holds 80,000 to 90,000 clones, roughly 90% seen once. Trimming took 1 base from V and 4 from J, leaving 8 bases between them. The CDR3 sequence is 14 residues long. CDR1 MNHNS and CDR2 SASEGT come from the germline V gene. This specimen was peripheral blood, taken on day 0 of AZD1222 vaccination. This clonotype was sampled from an adult in good health. J is TRBJ1-5 and V is TRBV6-1; D call uncertain. The CDR3 DNA follows: TGTGCCAGCAGTGAAGTCTGGAAGAATCAGCCCCAGCATTTT. The encoded protein is CASSEVWKNQPQHF.